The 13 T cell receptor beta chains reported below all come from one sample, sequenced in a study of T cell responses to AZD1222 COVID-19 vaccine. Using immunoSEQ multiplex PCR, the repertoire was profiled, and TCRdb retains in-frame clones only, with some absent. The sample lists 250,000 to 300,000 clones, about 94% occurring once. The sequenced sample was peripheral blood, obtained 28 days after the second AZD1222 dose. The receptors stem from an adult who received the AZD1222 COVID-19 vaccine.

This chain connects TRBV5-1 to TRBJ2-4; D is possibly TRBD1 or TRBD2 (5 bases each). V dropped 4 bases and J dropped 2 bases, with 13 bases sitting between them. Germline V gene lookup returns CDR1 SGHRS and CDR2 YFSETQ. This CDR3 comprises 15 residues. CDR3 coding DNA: TGCGCCAGCAGCCGGGGCCCCTCAACCAAAAACATTCAGTACTTC. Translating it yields CASSRGPSTKNIQYF. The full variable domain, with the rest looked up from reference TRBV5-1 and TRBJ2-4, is KAGVTQTPRYLIKTRGQQVTLSCSPISGHRSVSWYQQTPGQGLQFLFEYFSETQRNKGNFPGRFSGRQFSNSRSEMNVSTLELGDSALYLCASSRGPSTKNIQYFGAGTRLSVL.

CDR3 residues: CASSQDRTGLAYNEQFF. CDR3 DNA sequence: TGTGCCAGCAGCCAAGACCGTACAGGACTGGCCTACAATGAGCAGTTCTTC. The chain combines TRBV3-1 (or the pseudogene TRBV3-2) with TRBJ2-1; D tentatively reads TRBD1 or TRBD2 (5 bases each). The CDR3 has 17 residues. Germline V gene sequence: CDR1 LGHDT, CDR2 YNNKEL (reference sequence). V lost 0 bases to trimming and J lost 2 bases, with 14 bases between them.

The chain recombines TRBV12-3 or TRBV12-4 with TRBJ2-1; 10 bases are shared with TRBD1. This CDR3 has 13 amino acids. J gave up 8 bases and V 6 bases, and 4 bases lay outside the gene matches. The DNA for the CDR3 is TGTGCCAGCAGAGATGGGACAGGGGATGAGCAGTTCTTC. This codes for CASRDGTGDEQFF.

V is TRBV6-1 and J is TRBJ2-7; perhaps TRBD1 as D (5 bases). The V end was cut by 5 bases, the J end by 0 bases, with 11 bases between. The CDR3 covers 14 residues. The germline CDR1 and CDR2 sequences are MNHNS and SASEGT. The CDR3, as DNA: TGTGCCAGCAGTTATAGGGGCAGCTCCTACGAGCAGTACTTC. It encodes CASSYRGSSYEQYF.

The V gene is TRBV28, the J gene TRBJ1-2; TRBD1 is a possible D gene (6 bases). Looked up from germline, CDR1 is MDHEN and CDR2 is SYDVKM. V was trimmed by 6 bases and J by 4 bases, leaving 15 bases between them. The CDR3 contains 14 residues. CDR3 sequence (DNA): TGTGCCAGCAGGCCACAGGGCATGGGCTATGGCTACACCTTC. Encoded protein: CASRPQGMGYGYTF.

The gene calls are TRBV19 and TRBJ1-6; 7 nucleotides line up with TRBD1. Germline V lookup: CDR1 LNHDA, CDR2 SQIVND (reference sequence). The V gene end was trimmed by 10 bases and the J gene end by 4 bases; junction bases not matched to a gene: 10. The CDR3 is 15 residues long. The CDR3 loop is CATRSGTVYNSPLHF. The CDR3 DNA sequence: TGTGCCACCAGATCCGGGACAGTTTATAATTCACCCCTCCACTTT. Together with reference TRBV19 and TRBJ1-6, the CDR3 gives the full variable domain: DGGITQSPKYLFRKEGQNVTLSCEQNLNHDAMYWYRQDPGQGLRLIYYSQIVNDFQKGDIAEGYSVSREKKESFPLTVTSAQKNPTAFYLCATRSGTVYNSPLHFGNGTRLTVT.

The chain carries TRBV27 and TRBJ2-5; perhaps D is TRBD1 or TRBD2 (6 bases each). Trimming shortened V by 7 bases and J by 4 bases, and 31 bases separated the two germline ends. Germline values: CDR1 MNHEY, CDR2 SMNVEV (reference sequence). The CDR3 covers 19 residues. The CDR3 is CASKRVGSGRGGPRETQYF. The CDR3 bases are TGTGCCAGCAAAAGGGTCGGATCGGGCAGGGGAGGTCCCCGAGAGACCCAGTACTTC.

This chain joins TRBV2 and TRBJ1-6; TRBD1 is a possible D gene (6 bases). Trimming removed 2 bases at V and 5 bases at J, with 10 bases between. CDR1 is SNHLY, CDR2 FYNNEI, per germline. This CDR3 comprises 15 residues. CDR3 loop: CASSEQGRDNSPLHF. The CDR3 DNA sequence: TGTGCCAGCAGTGAACAGGGGAGGGATAATTCACCCCTCCACTTT.

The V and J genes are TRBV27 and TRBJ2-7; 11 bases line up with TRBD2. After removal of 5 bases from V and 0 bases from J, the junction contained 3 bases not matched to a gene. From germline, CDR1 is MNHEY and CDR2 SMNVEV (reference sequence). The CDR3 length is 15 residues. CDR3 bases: TGTGCCAGCAGTCCTACTAGCGGGAGCTCCTACGAGCAGTACTTC. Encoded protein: CASSPTSGSSYEQYF.

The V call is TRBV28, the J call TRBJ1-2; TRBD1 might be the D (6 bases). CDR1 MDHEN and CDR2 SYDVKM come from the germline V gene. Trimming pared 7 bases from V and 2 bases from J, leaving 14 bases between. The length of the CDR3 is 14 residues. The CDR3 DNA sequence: TGTGCCAGCACCCCCGGGGGGGCCAACTATGGCTACACCTTC. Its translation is CASTPGGANYGYTF.

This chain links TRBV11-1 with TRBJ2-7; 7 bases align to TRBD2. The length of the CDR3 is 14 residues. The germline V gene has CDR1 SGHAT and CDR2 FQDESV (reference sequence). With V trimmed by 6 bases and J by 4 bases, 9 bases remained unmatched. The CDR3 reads CASSSWRERYEQYF. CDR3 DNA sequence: TGTGCCAGCAGTAGCTGGCGGGAGAGGTACGAGCAGTACTTC.

In DNA form, the CDR3 reads TGTGCCAGCTCACCGGGGACAGGGTACGGGGAGCAGTACTTC. Translating gives CASSPGTGYGEQYF. The genes are TRBV18 and TRBJ2-7; TRBD1 agrees at 9 bases. V lost 3 bases and J lost 7; bases outside the gene matches: 7. Looked up from germline, CDR1 is KGHSH and CDR2 is LQKENI. The CDR3 is 14 amino acids.

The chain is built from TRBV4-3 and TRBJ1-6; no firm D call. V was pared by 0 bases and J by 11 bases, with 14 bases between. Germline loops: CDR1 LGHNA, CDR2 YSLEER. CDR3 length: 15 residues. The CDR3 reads CASSQEYGITAPLHF. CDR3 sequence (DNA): TGCGCCAGCAGCCAAGAATACGGGATAACGGCACCCCTCCACTTT.